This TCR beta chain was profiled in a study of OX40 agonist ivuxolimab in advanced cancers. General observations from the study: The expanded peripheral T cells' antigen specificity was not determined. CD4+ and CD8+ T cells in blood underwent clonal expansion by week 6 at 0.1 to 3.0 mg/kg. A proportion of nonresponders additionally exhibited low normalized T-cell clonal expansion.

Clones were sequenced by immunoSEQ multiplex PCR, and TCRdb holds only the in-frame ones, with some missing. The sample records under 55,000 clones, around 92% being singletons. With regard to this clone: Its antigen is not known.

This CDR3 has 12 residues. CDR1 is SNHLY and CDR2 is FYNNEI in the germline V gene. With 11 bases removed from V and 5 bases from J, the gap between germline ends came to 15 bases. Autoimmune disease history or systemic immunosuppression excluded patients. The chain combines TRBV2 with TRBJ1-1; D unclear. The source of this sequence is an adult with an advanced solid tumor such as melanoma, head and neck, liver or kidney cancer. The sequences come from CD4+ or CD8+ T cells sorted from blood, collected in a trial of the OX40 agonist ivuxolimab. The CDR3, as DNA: TGTGCCTCCCTAGCCGCGTGGACTGAAGCTTTCTTT. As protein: CASLAAWTEAFF.